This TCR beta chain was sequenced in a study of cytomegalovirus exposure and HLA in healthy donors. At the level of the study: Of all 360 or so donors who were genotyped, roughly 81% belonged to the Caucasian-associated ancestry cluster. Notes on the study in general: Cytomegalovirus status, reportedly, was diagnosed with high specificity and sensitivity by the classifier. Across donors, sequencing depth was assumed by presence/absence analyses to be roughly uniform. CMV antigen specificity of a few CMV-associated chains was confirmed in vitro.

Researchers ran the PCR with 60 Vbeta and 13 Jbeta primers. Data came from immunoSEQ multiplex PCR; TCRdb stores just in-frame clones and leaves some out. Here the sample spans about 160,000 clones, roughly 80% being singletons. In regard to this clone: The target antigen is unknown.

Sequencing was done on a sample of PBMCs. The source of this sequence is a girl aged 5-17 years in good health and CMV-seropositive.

CDR3 region: CASSSDSNTEAFF. CDR3 DNA: TGTGCCAGCAGCTCCGACAGCAACACTGAAGCTTTCTTT. This chain joins TRBV7-3 and TRBJ1-1; D is perhaps TRBD1 (5 bases). CDR1 and CDR2 from the germline V gene are SGHTA and FQGTGA. V was cut by 4 bases and J by 2 bases, with 8 bases left in between. The CDR3 contains 13 residues. The full variable domain, rest sourced from reference TRBV7-3 and TRBJ1-1, is GAGVSQTPSNKVTEKGKYVELRCDPISGHTALYWYRQSLGQGPEFLIYFQGTGAADDSGLPNDRFFAVRPEGSVSTLKIQRTERGDSAVYLCASSSDSNTEAFFGQGTRLTVV.